This TCR beta chain is drawn from a study of tumor-infiltrating lymphocytes in oesophageal squamous cell carcinoma (dated by TCRdb to 2016 to 2017). Receptor amplification or capture employed PCR. Sequencing used an Illumina HiSeq 2000. TCRdb reran the public reads through fastp at Q25 and MiXCR, keeping productive beta chains. Each entry merges the rows of one CDR3 protein and shows their most common DNA and genes. The sample table shows about 7,100 distinct CDR3 sequences, and roughly 14% are seen once. About 13% of the sample belongs to the ten largest clones. The CDR3 runs 14 residues from the cysteine to the phenylalanine. Left in the record is the CDR3 DNA by itself, 42 bases read in frame from the first base. V is cut by 5 bases and J by 2 bases, and the space between the germline ends is 12 bases. CDR1 and CDR2, looked up from the germline V gene, are MNHNS and SASEGT. This clonotype was seen many times. Its specific antigen is unknown. Per-base quality was not reported, and no clone a single base away is much larger than it.

The chain uses TRBV6-1 and TRBJ1-2, with the D segment identity uncertain. This sequence was found in a male donor with esophageal squamous cell carcinoma. Sequenced sample: blood. The sequence in DNA is TGTGCCAGCAGTCTCGGTGGAGGCAACTATGGCTACACCTTC. It translates as CASSLGGGNYGYTF.